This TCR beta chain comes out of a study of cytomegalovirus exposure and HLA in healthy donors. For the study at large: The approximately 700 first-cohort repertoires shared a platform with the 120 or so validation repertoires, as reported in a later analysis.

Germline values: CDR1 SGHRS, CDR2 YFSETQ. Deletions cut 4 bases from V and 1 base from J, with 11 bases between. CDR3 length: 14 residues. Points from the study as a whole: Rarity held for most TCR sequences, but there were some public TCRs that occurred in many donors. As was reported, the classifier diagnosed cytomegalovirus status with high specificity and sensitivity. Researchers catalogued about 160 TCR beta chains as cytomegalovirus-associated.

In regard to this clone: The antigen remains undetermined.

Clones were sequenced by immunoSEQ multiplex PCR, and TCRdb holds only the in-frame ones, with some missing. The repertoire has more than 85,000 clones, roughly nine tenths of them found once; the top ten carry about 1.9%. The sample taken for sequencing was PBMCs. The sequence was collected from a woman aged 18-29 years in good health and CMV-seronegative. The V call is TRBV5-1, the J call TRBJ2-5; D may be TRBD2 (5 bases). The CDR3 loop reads CASSPIGVQETQYF. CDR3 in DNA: TGCGCCAGCAGCCCGATCGGGGTCCAAGAGACCCAGTACTTC.